Included here is one TCR beta chain sequence, with context. The germline V gene has CDR1 MDHEN and CDR2 SYDVKM. V gave up 8 bases and J gave up 7 bases, with 21 bases separating them. The CDR3 runs to 15 residues. These data belong to a study of blood T cell repertoires in COVID-19. Looking at the study overall: Acute and convalescent COVID-19 samples came from the United States, Italy and Spain. T cells, B-cell-depleted T cells, or PBMCs provided the cDNA or gDNA that served as material.

Study processing details: Reference gene primers were amplified, and this amplification served to estimate nucleated cell counts. Only in-frame clones appear in the TCRdb table, and some are missing; sequencing was by immunoSEQ multiplex PCR. The V and J calls and clone size were taken over from that table, and D and trimming were inferred from the DNA. The sample has approximately 230,000 clones; roughly 87% are singletons. This clonotype originated in a man younger than 35 with active or convalescent COVID-19. Input material: peripheral blood. V and J are TRBV28 and TRBJ1-3; tentative D call: TRBD1 (5 bases). CDR3 in DNA: TGTGCCAGCGGTAATCCGGGACTCGGTGCGAACACCATATATTTT. As protein: CASGNPGLGANTIYF.